This T cell receptor beta chain stems from a study of T cells in Graves' hyperthyroidism and ophthalmopathy. What was amplified from RNA transcripts were TCR beta CDR3 regions. A set of HTBI primers served as the primers for a first-round RT-PCR of the TCR CDR3. TCRdb used MiXCR to reprocess the multiplex PCR reads, holding one entry per CDR3 protein. The sample contains approximately 600,000 distinct CDR3 sequences, more than 20% of which appear only once. The sample comprised blood. This TCR derives from a man in his thirties or forties with Graves' ophthalmopathy.

CDR3 protein: CASSSTGDSETQYF. The CDR3 bases are TGTGCCAGCAGCTCAACAGGGGACTCGGAGACCCAGTACTTC. V gene TRBV11-1 combines with J gene TRBJ2-5, with D possibly matching TRBD1 (7 bases). Germline V gene lookup returns CDR1 SGHAT and CDR2 FQDESV (reference sequence). Trimming removed 4 bases from V and 5 bases from J, with 14 bases in between. CDR3 length: 14 amino acids.